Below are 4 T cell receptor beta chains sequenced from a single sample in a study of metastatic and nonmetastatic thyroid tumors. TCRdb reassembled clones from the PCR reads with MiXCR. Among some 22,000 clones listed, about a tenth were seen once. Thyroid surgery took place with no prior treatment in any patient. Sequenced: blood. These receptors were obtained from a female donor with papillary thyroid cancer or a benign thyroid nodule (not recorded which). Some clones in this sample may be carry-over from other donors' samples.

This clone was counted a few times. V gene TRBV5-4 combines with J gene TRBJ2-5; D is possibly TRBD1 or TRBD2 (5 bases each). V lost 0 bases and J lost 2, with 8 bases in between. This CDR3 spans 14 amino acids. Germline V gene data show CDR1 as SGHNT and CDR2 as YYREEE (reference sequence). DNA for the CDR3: TGTGCCAGCAGCTTGGGGGGGAGTCAAGAGACCCAGTACTTC. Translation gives CASSLGGSQETQYF.

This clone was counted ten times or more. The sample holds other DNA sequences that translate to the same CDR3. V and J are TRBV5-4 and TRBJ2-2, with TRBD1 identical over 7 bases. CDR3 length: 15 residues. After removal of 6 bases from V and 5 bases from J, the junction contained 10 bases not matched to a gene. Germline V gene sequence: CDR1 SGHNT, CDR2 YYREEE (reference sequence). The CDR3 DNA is TGTGCCAGCACCTTTGGGGCGACAGGGACCGGGGAGCTGTTTTTT. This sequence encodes CASTFGATGTGELFF. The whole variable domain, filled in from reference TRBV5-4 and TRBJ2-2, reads ETGVTQSPTHLIKTRGQQVTLRCSSQSGHNTVSWYQQALGQGPQFIFQYYREEENGRGNFPPRFSGLQFPNYSSELNVNALELDDSALYLCASTFGATGTGELFFGEGSRLTVL.

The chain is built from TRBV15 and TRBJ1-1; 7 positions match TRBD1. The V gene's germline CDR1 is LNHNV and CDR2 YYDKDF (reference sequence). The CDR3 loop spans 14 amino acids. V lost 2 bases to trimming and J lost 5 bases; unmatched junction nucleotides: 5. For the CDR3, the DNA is TGTGCCACCAGCAGACAGGGGGGAGGGACTGAAGCTTTCTTT. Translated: CATSRQGGGTEAFF.

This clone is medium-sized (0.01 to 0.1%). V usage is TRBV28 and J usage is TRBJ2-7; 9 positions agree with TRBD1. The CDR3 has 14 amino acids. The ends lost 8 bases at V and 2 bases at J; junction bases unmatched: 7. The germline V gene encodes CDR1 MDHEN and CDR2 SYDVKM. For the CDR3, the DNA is TGTGCCAGCTACGGACAGGGGCAGGCCTACGAGCAGTACTTC. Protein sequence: CASYGQGQAYEQYF.